Each of the 23 T cell receptor beta chains below was sequenced from the same sample in a study of blood T cells in healthy people across ages. A second about 7 to 11 cycle PCR used barcoded and J-beta primers. TCRdb re-derived calls from the 5' RACE reads in MiXCR, one entry per CDR3 protein. The data contain approximately 850,000 distinct CDR3 sequences, around 43% of them seen just once; the ten biggest clones take up around 21%. Sequencing was performed on blood. The receptors shown here come from a man in his fifties or sixties in good health.

The V gene is TRBV18, the J gene TRBJ2-1; 7 bases match TRBD1. The CDR3 runs 15 residues. J was trimmed by 4 bases and V by 3 bases; bases with no gene match: 6. Per germline, CDR1 KGHSH and CDR2 LQKENI. The CDR3 region is CASSPDRKTYNEQFF. For the CDR3, the DNA is TGTGCCAGCTCACCGGACAGGAAGACATACAATGAGCAGTTCTTC.

The chain joins TRBV2 to TRBJ1-3, with D unresolved. Per the germline V gene, CDR1 is SNHLY and CDR2 is FYNNEI. CDR3 length equals 13 residues. The germline V and J ends were trimmed by 3 bases and 0 bases, with 3 bases remaining between them. CDR3 nucleotides: TGTGCCAGCAGTGAGGGCTCTGGAAACACCATATATTTT. Its translation is CASSEGSGNTIYF.

This clonotype was detected only a few times. The gene calls are TRBV29-1 and TRBJ2-7, with 8 positions matching TRBD1. Germline CDR1 and CDR2: SQVTM and ANQGSEA. This CDR3 has 13 amino acids. The ends lost 7 bases at V and 6 bases at J; junction bases unmatched: 11. In nucleotides, the CDR3 is TGCAGCGCTTGCGACAGGGGAAACTCCGAGCAGTACTTC. It codes for CSACDRGNSEQYF.

The chain carries TRBV4-3 and TRBJ1-5; 7 bases are a match to TRBD1. The CDR3 contains 15 residues. From germline, CDR1 is LGHNA and CDR2 YSLEER. The V and J ends lost 4 bases and 7 bases, in that order; junction bases with no gene match: 10. CDR3 nucleotide sequence: TGCGCCAGCAGCCGTGACAGGACAGGAGGGCAGCCCCAGCATTTT. The encoded protein is CASSRDRTGGQPQHF.

This sequence joins TRBV12-3 or TRBV12-4 and TRBJ2-1; the match to TRBD2 covers 8 bases. This CDR3 has 16 residues. Trimming removed 5 bases from V and 5 bases from J; junction bases left unmatched: 11. Here the CDR3 DNA reads TGTGCCAGCAGTCGACTCAGCACTAGCGGACACAATGAGCAGTTCTTC. This translates into CASSRLSTSGHNEQFF.

This clonotype was seen a few times. The rearrangement joins TRBV6-2 or TRBV6-3 to TRBJ1-4; no firm D call. The germline V gene has CDR1 MNHEY and CDR2 SVGEGT. V lost 4 bases and J lost 8, with 8 bases in between. The CDR3 runs to 12 residues. The CDR3 bases are TGTGCCAGCAGTTCTACAACGGAAAAACTGTTTTTT. Encoded protein: CASSSTTEKLFF.

The rearrangement uses TRBV18 and TRBJ2-3, with TRBD2 as a possible D gene (5 bases). CDR3 length: 14 residues. Per the germline V gene, CDR1 is KGHSH and CDR2 is LQKENI. V was shortened by 6 bases and J by 7 bases, with 17 bases between the two germline ends. The CDR3 DNA follows: TGTGCCAGCTCGAGGGAGCCCCTTTTCCATACGCAGTATTTT. Amino acids: CASSREPLFHTQYF.

This clonotype was counted only a few times. J is TRBJ2-7 and V is TRBV20-1; 13 bases align to TRBD2. CDR3 size: 16 residues. V gave up 3 bases and J gave up 2 bases; unmatched junction bases: 7. CDR1 and CDR2 (germline): DFQATT, SNEGSKA (reference sequence). The CDR3 nucleotides read TGCAGTGCTAGTCCCTCTACTAGCGGGGGGGCCTACGAGCAGTACTTC. This translates into CSASPSTSGGAYEQYF.

In this sample, this clonotype turned up a few times. The chain employs TRBV5-4 and TRBJ2-7; D uncertain. CDR3 length: 15 amino acids. V lost 3 bases, J lost 1 base, and 14 bases lay in between. Germline lookup yields CDR1 SGHNT and CDR2 YYREEE (reference sequence). CDR3: CASSSVGPASYEQYF. The CDR3 DNA is TGTGCCAGCAGCTCGGTTGGTCCGGCTTCCTACGAGCAGTACTTC.

This chain connects TRBV2 to TRBJ1-5; 7 nucleotides agree with TRBD1. The CDR3 is 15 residues long. V trimming: 4 bases; J trimming: 5 bases; junction bases outside the gene matches: 8. CDR1 and CDR2 (germline): SNHLY, FYNNEI. CDR3 nucleotides: TGTGCCAGCAGTGCCGCAGGGGGACCCTATCAGCCCCAGCATTTT. Translation gives CASSAAGGPYQPQHF.

This clonotype was counted once. This chain links TRBV29-1 with TRBJ1-2; D uncertain. The CDR3 runs 12 residues. In germline, CDR1 is SQVTM, CDR2 ANQGSEA. Trimming shortened V by 3 bases and J by 0 bases, and 5 bases separated the two germline ends. CDR3 amino acids: CSVEGSNYGYTF. The CDR3 region has the DNA TGCAGCGTTGAGGGGTCTAACTATGGCTACACCTTC.

V gene TRBV27 combines with J gene TRBJ2-2, with a tentative D call TRBD2 (5 bases). The CDR3 is 11 residues long. The V gene lost 7 bases and the J gene lost 7 bases, with 7 bases spanning the gap. CDR1 is MNHEY and CDR2 is SMNVEV in the germline V gene (reference sequence). This chain's CDR3 is CASKGSGELFF. CDR3 DNA sequence: TGTGCCAGCAAAGGGAGCGGGGAGCTGTTTTTT.

The V call is TRBV7-2, the J call TRBJ2-4, with 9 bases that match TRBD1. There are 17 residues in the CDR3. V dropped 5 bases and J dropped 2; count of bases not matched to a gene: 10. The germline V gene encodes CDR1 SGHTA and CDR2 FQGNSA. CDR3 sequence: CASSQGGGQGTKNIQYF. The CDR3 DNA reads as TGTGCCAGCAGCCAAGGGGGCGGACAGGGGACCAAAAACATTCAGTACTTC.

This chain links TRBV29-1 with TRBJ1-4; no definite D call. This CDR3 is built from 11 residues. Germline values: CDR1 SQVTM, CDR2 ANQGSEA. This chain's CDR3 is CIGEENEKLFF. The CDR3 nucleotides are TGCATCGGTGAGGAGAATGAAAAACTGTTTTTT.

This clonotype was seen more than once but under ten times. This chain connects TRBV10-2 to TRBJ2-3; no definite D call. CDR1 is WSHSY and CDR2 is SAAADI in the germline V gene. The length of the CDR3 is 13 residues. V lost 7 bases, J lost 0 bases, and 8 bases lay in between. The CDR3 DNA reads as TGCGCCAGCAAAGAACTAAGCACAGATACGCAGTATTTT. Translated, it gives CASKELSTDTQYF.

This clonotype was seen repeatedly, ten times or more. This sequence joins TRBV4-3 and TRBJ2-3, with 9 bases aligning to TRBD2. In germline, CDR1 is LGHNA, CDR2 YSLEER. The V segment lost 0 bases and the J segment 3 bases; nucleotides outside the gene matches: 7. There are 17 residues in the CDR3. The CDR3 sequence: CASSQEAAGGLTDTQYF. CDR3 in DNA: TGCGCCAGCAGCCAAGAAGCCGCGGGGGGGCTTACAGATACGCAGTATTTT.

Note on this clonotype: Mismatch with germline at one junction end may stem from a read error. The J gene is TRBJ2-1, the V gene TRBV7-2, with D possibly matching TRBD2 (6 bases). This CDR3 has 13 amino acids. The germline V gene encodes CDR1 SGHTA and CDR2 FQGNSA. DNA of the CDR3: TGTGCCAGCGGCTTGACTAGGTCCGATGAGCAGTTCTTC. Translating it yields CASGLTRSDEQFF.

V gene TRBV20-1 combines with J gene TRBJ2-7, with D unresolved. The V end was cut by 0 bases, the J end by 0 bases, with 12 bases between. There are 15 residues in the CDR3. Germline V lookup: CDR1 DFQATT, CDR2 SNEGSKA (reference sequence). The CDR3 DNA is TGCAGTGCTAGAGATTTAGTACAGAGCTCCTACGAGCAGTACTTC. Protein sequence: CSARDLVQSSYEQYF.

Ten or more counts support this clonotype. The chain recombines TRBV2 with TRBJ2-5, with a possible D match to TRBD2 (5 bases). CDR1 is SNHLY, CDR2 FYNNEI, per germline. CDR3 length equals 13 residues. The germline V and J ends were trimmed by 6 bases and 3 bases, with 11 bases remaining between them. CDR3 coding DNA: TGTGCCAGCAGGCACGGGCGGGAAGAGACCCAGTACTTC. It encodes CASRHGREETQYF.

The genes are TRBV28 and TRBJ1-2; maybe TRBD1 (6 bases). Germline CDR1 MDHEN, CDR2 SYDVKM. Trimming took 3 bases from V and 5 from J, leaving 19 bases between them. This CDR3 is built from 16 residues. DNA of the CDR3: TGTGCCAGCAGTTTGGGCAGGGGTCACCTAGGGTATGGCTACACCTTC. This sequence encodes CASSLGRGHLGYGYTF.

This clonotype occurred once. The genes are TRBV7-2 and TRBJ2-1, with D tentatively TRBD2 (6 bases). The CDR3 is 17 residues long. V was trimmed by 5 bases and J by 8 bases, leaving 25 bases between them. The germline V gene has CDR1 SGHTA and CDR2 FQGNSA. CDR3 amino acids: CASSIGRRVGGTHEQFF. The CDR3 DNA follows: TGTGCCAGCAGCATAGGGAGGCGGGTTGGAGGTACCCATGAGCAGTTCTTC.

This chain connects TRBV11-2 to TRBJ2-7; no clear D. The CDR3 has 14 residues. Trimming took 0 bases from V and 1 from J, leaving 7 bases between them. Germline V gene sequence: CDR1 SGHAT, CDR2 FQNNGV. Written as DNA, the CDR3 is TGTGCCAGCAGCTTAGATATACCTTCCTACGAGCAGTACTTC. Its protein product is CASSLDIPSYEQYF.

J is TRBJ2-1 and V is TRBV7-3; D gene uncertain. CDR3 length: 12 residues. In germline, CDR1 is SGHTA, CDR2 FQGTGA. V lost 2 bases to trimming and J lost 10 bases, with 9 bases between them. CDR3 bases: TGTGCCAGCAGCTTACCCCCAGGAGAGCAGTTCTTC. As protein: CASSLPPGEQFF.